This T cell receptor beta chain was captured by sequencing in a study of blood T cell repertoires in COVID-19 (dated by TCRdb to 2020 to 2021). Context from the whole study: The collaborator samples originated in the United States, Italy and Spain and spanned the acute and convalescent phases of COVID-19. Nearly every sample came with metadata listing a de-identified subject ID, COVID-19 status, age in years and sex. The repertoires were made available in a free public database intended to serve as a resource for research on the immune response to SARS-CoV-2. Subjects who had been exposed to COVID-19, were actively infected with it, or had recovered from it provided the deeply sampled blood TCRbeta repertoires that made up the dataset. Where available, HLA class I and class II types were obtained from metadata supplied by the sample provider rather than from assay-based typing. The prospective study material was composed of cDNA or gDNA derived from T cells, B-cell-depleted T cells, or PBMCs. Samples were obtained from the ongoing ImmuneRACE study (first 160 participants) and from over 1,000 subjects provided by 6 global collaborators. The research as a whole found: How much clinical and demographic metadata was included differed by source and by participant, and the metadata was provided uncurated.

The collaborating institutions used their own protocols to collect whole blood in K2EDTA tubes. Collaborator samples were shipped for TCRbeta analysis as frozen whole blood, isolated PBMCs, or DNA extracted from either sample type. As regards this clone: Its antigen specificity is not known. No per-base quality is available; no much larger clone lies one base away.

TCRbeta CDR3 regions were amplified from genomic DNA using the immunoSEQ Assay, a bias-controlled multiplex PCR. The published analysis was carried out like this. The number of nucleated cells in each sample was estimated by amplification of reference gene primers within the assay. To quantify the absolute abundance of each unique TCRbeta CDR3 rearrangement, sequence reads were collapsed and filtered. For each sample, productive Simpson clonality was calculated by taking the square root of Simpson's diversity index across productive rearrangements. This is the immuneACCESS table as TCRdb keeps it, with only in-frame sequences that have V and J called. A part of the clones is gone; compared with another copy, unresolved V genes explain less than half, and the rest is unexplained. The V and J calls and the clone size are those of that table, but D and trimming were determined from the DNA. Present in this sample are a few hundred thousand clones, roughly 84% of which were seen just once. About 3.6% of the sample is taken by the ten largest.

Sequenced: peripheral blood. This TCR came from a woman of 80 years or more with acute or convalescent COVID-19.

The CDR3 region: CASSFPNRDREFGYTF. The sequenced DNA: TGTGCCAGCAGTTTCCCAAACCGGGACAGGGAGTTTGGCTACACCTTC. The V and J segments used are TRBV28 and TRBJ1-2; TRBD1 matches 9 bases in the middle. Germline trimming: 3 bases from V, 7 bases from J; junction bases outside gene matches: 12. The germline V gene provides CDR1 MDHEN and CDR2 SYDVKM. The CDR3 sequence holds 16 residues, the cysteine and phenylalanine included. The CDR3 DNA has 48 bases and is translated from base 1.